One and the same sample provided the 26 T cell receptor beta chains below, sequenced in a study of T-cell reconstitution after alpha-beta-depleted transplantation in children. Unique molecular identifiers were used in preparing the TCRbeta library. TCRdb recomputed calls from the PCR reads with MiXCR, one row per CDR3 protein. Seen here are fewer than 550,000 distinct CDR3 sequences, 15% to 20% observed once, and the top ten hold 25% to 30%. The specimen was PBMCs, mostly from graft donor cells, collected 360 days after TCRalphabeta/CD19-depleted stem cell transplant. These receptors originate from a boy in the first two years of life who had a stem cell transplant for Wiskott-Aldrich syndrome, so the T cells may come from the graft donor.

This chain uses TRBV11-1 with TRBJ2-1; 10 bases are shared with TRBD2. Trimming at V came to 0 bases and at J to 3 bases, leaving 8 bases not matched to a gene. Germline CDR1 SGHAT, CDR2 FQDESV (reference sequence). The CDR3 sequence is 18 residues long. The CDR3 nucleotides read TGTGCCAGCAGCTTAGCCGCAGTAAAGCGGGAGGGCTACAATGAGCAGTTCTTC. Its protein is CASSLAAVKREGYNEQFF.

The rearrangement links TRBV20-1 to TRBJ2-3; 8 bases fit TRBD2. This CDR3 contains 15 residues. After removal of 3 bases from V and 2 bases from J, the junction contained 7 bases not matched to a gene. Germline V gene lookup returns CDR1 DFQATT and CDR2 SNEGSKA (reference sequence). For the CDR3, the DNA is TGCAGTGCTAGTAGGACTAGCAAATACACAGATACGCAGTATTTT. It specifies CSASRTSKYTDTQYF.

The chain links TRBV7-9 to TRBJ2-3; 9 bases align to TRBD1. Germline-derived CDR1 and CDR2 are SEHNR and FQNEAQ (reference sequence). With 3 bases clipped from V and 4 bases from J, the junction kept 5 bases outside the gene matches. The CDR3 loop spans 15 amino acids. CDR3 nucleotides: TGTGCCAGCAGCTTTGGACAGGGGATGGCAGATACGCAGTATTTT. It specifies CASSFGQGMADTQYF.

The chain couples TRBV20-1 to TRBJ2-1, with 13 positions matching TRBD2. The CDR3 extends over 16 amino acids. CDR1 and CDR2 (germline): DFQATT, SNEGSKA (reference sequence). J was trimmed by 3 bases and V by 3 bases; bases with no gene match: 5. CDR3 sequence (DNA): TGCAGTGCTAGTAGGGGACTAGCGGGAAACTACAATGAGCAGTTCTTC. Residues: CSASRGLAGNYNEQFF.

This clonotype has just a few counts. The V gene is TRBV20-1, the J gene TRBJ2-2; 12 bases agree with TRBD2. The CDR3 spans 18 residues. Losses at the gene ends were 2 bases for V and 0 bases for J; bases not matched to a gene: 7. Germline V CDR1 and CDR2: DFQATT, SNEGSKA (reference sequence). The CDR3 sequence is CSARQTSGGPPNTGELFF. CDR3 nucleotide sequence: TGCAGTGCTAGACAGACTAGCGGGGGCCCTCCGAACACCGGGGAGCTGTTTTTT.

The table lists this clonotype with a few counts. The V gene is TRBV12-3 or TRBV12-4, the J gene TRBJ2-3, with 12 positions matching TRBD2. The V gene end was trimmed by 4 bases and the J gene end by 4 bases; junction bases not matched to a gene: 6. The CDR3 runs to 16 residues. For the CDR3, the DNA is TGTGCCAGCAGTTCCCCGGGACTAGCGGGCCCAGATACGCAGTATTTT. Amino acid sequence: CASSSPGLAGPDTQYF.

Only a few counts were recorded for this clonotype. The genes are TRBV11-2 and TRBJ2-1; 7 bases align to TRBD1. Germline-derived CDR1 and CDR2 are SGHAT and FQNNGV. The CDR3 totals 15 residues. After removal of 8 bases from V and 0 bases from J, the junction contained 7 bases not matched to a gene. The CDR3 region has the DNA TGTGCCAGCGGAGAAAGGGGGCCCTCCTACAATGAGCAGTTCTTC. Residues: CASGERGPSYNEQFF.

A few counts support this clonotype. The V and J genes are TRBV25-1 and TRBJ1-2, with a weak D call TRBD1 (5 bases). Trimming stripped 3 bases from V and 4 bases from J, with 12 bases between. The CDR3 sequence is 14 residues long. Germline V lookup: CDR1 MGHDK, CDR2 SYGVNS. This CDR3 is CASSEGTVSYGYTF. As DNA, the CDR3 is TGTGCCAGCAGTGAGGGGACGGTGTCCTATGGCTACACCTTC.

The CDR3 here is CASSPRDVAYEQYF. CDR3 DNA: TGTGCCAGCAGCCCTCGGGACGTAGCCTACGAGCAGTACTTC. The chain recombines TRBV11-2 with TRBJ2-7; either TRBD1 or TRBD2 may supply D (5 bases each). The CDR3 runs to 14 residues. Germline CDR1 reads SGHAT; CDR2 reads FQNNGV. Trimming shortened V by 5 bases and J by 2 bases, and 13 bases separated the two germline ends.

This clonotype has only a few counts. This rearrangement joins TRBV5-1 to TRBJ2-1; D may match TRBD1 or TRBD2 (5 bases each). The CDR3 consists of 17 residues. V was cut by 0 bases and J by 7 bases, with 20 bases left in between. Germline V gives CDR1 SGHRS, CDR2 YFSETQ. The CDR3 DNA is TGCGCCAGCAGCTTGGCCCAGATCGGGGCAGGCGGAAATGAGCAGTTCTTC. It is translated as CASSLAQIGAGGNEQFF.

The chain is built from TRBV10-3 and TRBJ1-5; D is unresolved. CDR1 and CDR2 (germline): ENHRY, SYGVKD. V lost 2 bases and J 7 bases, leaving 9 bases between the germline ends. The CDR3 spans 13 residues. The CDR3 sequence: CAISEIPGQPQHF. CDR3 nucleotides: TGTGCCATCAGTGAGATCCCTGGACAGCCCCAGCATTTT.

This clonotype was picked up many times. The V and J genes are TRBV24-1 and TRBJ2-3; D possibly corresponds to TRBD1 (7 bases). V lost 9 bases and J lost 0, with 18 bases in between. CDR1 KGHDR and CDR2 SFDVKD come from the germline V gene. The CDR3 extends over 16 amino acids. CDR3: CATFRPGGSSTDTQYF. CDR3 in DNA: TGTGCCACCTTCAGGCCAGGGGGGTCTAGCACAGATACGCAGTATTTT.

The chain employs TRBV5-1 and TRBJ2-1; the match to TRBD1 covers 7 bases. Germline lookup yields CDR1 SGHRS and CDR2 YFSETQ. The CDR3 sequence is 17 residues long. Trimming cost V 4 bases and J 5 bases; bases outside gene matches: 15. The CDR3 protein is CASSPSPGTAIHNEQFF. The DNA for the CDR3 is TGCGCCAGCAGCCCCTCCCCCGGGACAGCCATACACAATGAGCAGTTCTTC.

This clonotype was counted a few times. This sequence joins TRBV3-1 and TRBJ2-1; 10 nucleotides line up with TRBD1. Trimming at V came to 4 bases and at J to 4 bases, leaving 4 bases not matched to a gene. Germline CDR1 reads LGHDT; CDR2 reads YNNKEL (reference sequence). This CDR3 has 15 amino acids. Written as DNA, the CDR3 is TGTGCCAGCAGCCCCCCGGGACAGGGGTACAATGAGCAGTTCTTC. Translating gives CASSPPGQGYNEQFF.

This clonotype came up many times. V usage is TRBV11-2 and J usage is TRBJ2-7, with 9 nucleotides matching TRBD1. CDR1 SGHAT and CDR2 FQNNGV come from the germline V gene. The CDR3 length is 15 residues. The V and J ends lost 1 base and 5 bases, in that order; junction bases with no gene match: 6. This CDR3 reads CASSLVWTGAHEQYF. CDR3 nucleotides: TGTGCCAGCAGCTTAGTTTGGACAGGGGCCCACGAGCAGTACTTC.

This clonotype has just one count. The chain joins TRBV2 to TRBJ2-6; D remains ambiguous. Trimming cost V 3 bases and J 3 bases, with 9 bases left between them. CDR3 length: 15 residues. Germline loops: CDR1 SNHLY, CDR2 FYNNEI. The CDR3 DNA reads as TGTGCCAGCAGTGACCGAAGTTTTGGGGCCAACGTCCTGACTTTC. Translated: CASSDRSFGANVLTF.

This clonotype was seen only a few times. V is TRBV4-1 and J is TRBJ2-1; D possibly corresponds to TRBD2 (6 bases). There are 17 residues in the CDR3. The V gene's germline CDR1 is MGHRA and CDR2 YSYEKL. Trimming pared 4 bases from V and 0 bases from J, leaving 16 bases between. The CDR3 protein is CASSPRRGSDSYNEQFF. The CDR3 DNA reads TGCGCCAGCAGCCCCCGGAGGGGTAGCGACTCCTACAATGAGCAGTTCTTC.

This clonotype has a handful of counts. The chain is built from TRBV5-5 and TRBJ2-5, with D maybe TRBD2 (5 bases). Trimming left V 2 bases short and J 4 bases short, with 18 bases between. Germline lookup yields CDR1 SGHKS and CDR2 YYEKEE (reference sequence). The CDR3 is 16 amino acids. The CDR3 loop reads CASSFLRAAVGETQYF. The CDR3 coding sequence is TGTGCCAGCAGCTTTCTCCGAGCGGCGGTAGGAGAGACCCAGTACTTC.

The rearrangement links TRBV10-3 to TRBJ1-2; TRBD1 is a possible D gene (6 bases). Looked up from germline, CDR1 is ENHRY and CDR2 is SYGVKD. The CDR3 has 16 residues. V lost 6 bases and J 2 bases, leaving 19 bases between the germline ends. CDR3 coding DNA: TGTGCCATCAGCCATACCGGGACAACGGCAAACTATGGCTACACCTTC. This encodes CAISHTGTTANYGYTF.

This clonotype came up a few times. The chain carries TRBV13 and TRBJ2-1; the match to TRBD2 covers 11 bases. The CDR3 loop spans 15 amino acids. Losses at the gene ends were 7 bases for V and 5 bases for J; bases not matched to a gene: 7. The germline gives CDR1 PRHDT, CDR2 FYEKMQ (reference sequence). This chain's CDR3 is CASNPGTSGDNEQFF. Written as DNA, the CDR3 is TGTGCCAGCAATCCCGGGACTAGCGGTGACAATGAGCAGTTCTTC.

This clonotype was detected only a few times. This chain uses TRBV5-6 with TRBJ2-7; TRBD1 might be the D (5 bases). V gave up 0 bases and J gave up 4 bases, with 8 bases separating them. The CDR3 covers 13 residues. Germline CDR1 and CDR2: SGHDT and YYEEEE. CDR3 DNA: TGTGCCAGCAGCTTGGTGGACATGTACGAGCAGTACTTC. Protein: CASSLVDMYEQYF. The complete variable domain, with remaining parts taken from reference TRBV5-6 and TRBJ2-7, reads DAGVTQSPTHLIKTRGQQVTLRCSPKSGHDTVSWYQQALGQGPQFIFQYYEEEERQRGNFPDRFSGHQFPNYSSELNVNALLLGDSALYLCASSLVDMYEQYFGPGTRLTVT.

The chain carries TRBV20-1 and TRBJ2-1; 9 bases agree with TRBD2. Germline CDR1 is DFQATT and CDR2 is SNEGSKA (reference sequence). The CDR3 is made up of 15 amino acids. The V gene end was trimmed by 0 bases and the J gene end by 5 bases; junction bases not matched to a gene: 5. The CDR3 DNA sequence: TGCAGTGCTAGAGATAGGCAGCGGGGGGACAATGAGCAGTTCTTC. Its translation is CSARDRQRGDNEQFF.

The chain recombines TRBV24-1 with TRBJ2-1; 7 nucleotides align to TRBD2. Germline lookup yields CDR1 KGHDR and CDR2 SFDVKD. V was clipped by 6 bases and J by 3 bases; unmatched bases: 7. This CDR3 region has 15 residues. The chain's CDR3 is CATSRAGADYNEQFF. The CDR3 coding sequence is TGTGCCACCAGTAGGGCGGGAGCGGACTACAATGAGCAGTTCTTC.

The J gene is TRBJ2-3, the V gene TRBV25-1, with D possibly TRBD2 on 7 matching bases. The germline V and J ends were trimmed by 2 bases and 10 bases, with 10 bases remaining between them. The CDR3 runs 12 residues. Germline CDR1 reads MGHDK; CDR2 reads SYGVNS. The CDR3 spells CASSEGGAPQYF. CDR3 nucleotide sequence: TGTGCCAGCAGTGAAGGGGGGGCTCCGCAGTATTTT.

This clonotype appeared a few times. This sequence joins TRBV12-3 or TRBV12-4 and TRBJ2-5, with 10 bases fitting TRBD1. The length of the CDR3 is 16 residues. V was pared by 3 bases and J by 1 base, with 5 bases of the junction left unmatched. The CDR3 sequence is CASSFGTGAPQETQYF. In nucleotides, the CDR3 is TGTGCCAGCAGTTTCGGGACAGGGGCCCCCCAAGAGACCCAGTACTTC.

The chain is built from TRBV13 and TRBJ2-5, with D possibly being TRBD1 or TRBD2 (5 bases each). The CDR3 is 15 amino acids. Trimming removed 6 bases from V and 1 base from J, with 15 bases in between. Germline CDR1 is PRHDT and CDR2 is FYEKMQ (reference sequence). This CDR3 is CASRRGPGFQETQYF. CDR3 sequence (DNA): TGTGCCAGCAGACGGGGACCCGGCTTCCAAGAGACCCAGTACTTC.